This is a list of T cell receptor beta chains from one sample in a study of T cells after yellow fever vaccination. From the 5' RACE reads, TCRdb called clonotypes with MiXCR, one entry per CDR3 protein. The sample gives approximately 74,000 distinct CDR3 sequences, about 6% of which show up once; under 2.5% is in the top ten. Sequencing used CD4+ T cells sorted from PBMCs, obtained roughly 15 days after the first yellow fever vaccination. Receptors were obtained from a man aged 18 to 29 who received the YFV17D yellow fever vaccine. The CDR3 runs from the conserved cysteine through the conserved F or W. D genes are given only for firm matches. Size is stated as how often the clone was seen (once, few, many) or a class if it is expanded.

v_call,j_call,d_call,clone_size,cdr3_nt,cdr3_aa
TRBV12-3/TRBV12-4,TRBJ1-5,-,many,TGTGCCAGCAGGAACGGGGGGCTAGGCAATCAGCCCCAGCATTTT,CASRNGGLGNQPQHF
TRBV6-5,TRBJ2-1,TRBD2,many,TGTGCCAGCAGGGGGCTAGCGGGGGGGCGCAATGAGCAGTTCTTC,CASRGLAGGRNEQFF
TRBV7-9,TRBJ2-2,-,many,TGTGCCAGCAGCTCGACACGACAGACAAGCACGAACACCGGGGAGCTGTTTTTT,CASSSTRQTSTNTGELFF
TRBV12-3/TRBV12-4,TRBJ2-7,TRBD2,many,TGTGCCAGCAGCGGGACTACCTACGAGCAGTACTTC,CASSGTTYEQYF
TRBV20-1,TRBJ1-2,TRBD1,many,TGCAGTGCTCAAACAGGGGTTCAGGGCTACACCTTC,CSAQTGVQGYTF
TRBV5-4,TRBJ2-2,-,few,TGTGCCAGCAGCTTGGATTCGGAGGGGCCCGGGGAGCTGTTTTTT,CASSLDSEGPGELFF
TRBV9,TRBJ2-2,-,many,TGTGCCAGCAGCGTAGACGTGGGCACCGGGGAGCTGTTTTTT,CASSVDVGTGELFF
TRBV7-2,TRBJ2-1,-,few,TGTGCCAGCAGCTTAGGGGGCCTTCTTAATGAGCAGTTCTTC,CASSLGGLLNEQFF
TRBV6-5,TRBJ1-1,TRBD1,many,TGTGCCAGCAGTTCCCTGCCGGGACAGGGGGCTTCGAACACTGAAGCTTTCTTT,CASSSLPGQGASNTEAFF
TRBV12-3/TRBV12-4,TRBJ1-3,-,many,TGTGCCAGCAGCCTTGGGAGGCCTAATTCTGGAAACACCATATATTTT,CASSLGRPNSGNTIYF
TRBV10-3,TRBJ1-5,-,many,TGTGCCATCCGGGGGATTGGCCAGCCCCAGCATTTT,CAIRGIGQPQHF
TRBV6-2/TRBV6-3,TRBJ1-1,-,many,TGTGCCAGCAAGGCAGAGAACACTGAAGCTTTCTTT,CASKAENTEAFF
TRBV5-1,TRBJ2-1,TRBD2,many,TGCGCCAGCAGCCCCCTTAGCGGGGGAGATGAGCAGTTCTTC,CASSPLSGGDEQFF
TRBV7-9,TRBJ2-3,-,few,TGTGCCAGCAGCCACGGATTAGATCCTTCGGGGGCCGTGGATACGCAGTATTTT,CASSHGLDPSGAVDTQYF
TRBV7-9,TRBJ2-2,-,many,TGTGCCAGCAGCCGAGGGACGGATCGGCGCCCCGGGGAGCTGTTTTTT,CASSRGTDRRPGELFF
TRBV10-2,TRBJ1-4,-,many,TGCGCCAGCAGAGACAGGTTGGGGGAAAAACTGTTTTTT,CASRDRLGEKLFF
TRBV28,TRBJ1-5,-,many,TGTGCCAGCAGTTTCGCGGGAGCAAAGGAAAGCAATCAGCCCCAGCATTTT,CASSFAGAKESNQPQHF
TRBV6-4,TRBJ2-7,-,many,TGTGCCAGCAATAACCGAAGGGGGGGGGCTGGTGGCGAGCAGTACTTC,CASNNRRGGAGGEQYF
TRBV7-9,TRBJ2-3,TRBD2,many,TGTGCCAGCCACCTCTACGCGGGAGGGGGCCCAGATACGCAGTATTTT,CASHLYAGGGPDTQYF
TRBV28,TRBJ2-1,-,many,TGTGCCAGCAGTTTATTAGGCGATTCTCCGTTCTTC,CASSLLGDSPFF
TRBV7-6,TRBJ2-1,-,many,TGTGCCAGCAGCTTATTAGGCGGCCGGATCAATGAGCAGTTCTTC,CASSLLGGRINEQFF
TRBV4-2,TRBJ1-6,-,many,TGTGCCAGCAGACCTGCTGGGGGATATAATTCACCCCTCCACTTT,CASRPAGGYNSPLHF
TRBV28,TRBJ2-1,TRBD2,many,TGTGCCAGCGCCTCGGGGGGATTTTACAATGAGCAGTTCTTC,CASASGGFYNEQFF
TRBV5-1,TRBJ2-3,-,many,TGCGCCAGCAGCTCAGGGGTCCGATCAGATACGCAGTATTTT,CASSSGVRSDTQYF
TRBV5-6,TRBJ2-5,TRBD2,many,TGTGCCAGCAGTCCCCTATTGAGCGGGGGGCCACAAGAGACCCAGTACTTC,CASSPLLSGGPQETQYF
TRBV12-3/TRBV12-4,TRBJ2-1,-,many,TGTGCCAGCAGTCCGCGGGTTCCAGGGGGGGAGCAGTTCTTC,CASSPRVPGGEQFF
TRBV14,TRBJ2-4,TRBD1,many,TGTGCCAGCAGCCAACTTACAGGGGGGTCGGACATTCAGTACTTC,CASSQLTGGSDIQYF
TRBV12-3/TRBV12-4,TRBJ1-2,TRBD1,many,TGTGCCAGCAGTCCGCAACAGGGGAGCTATGGCTACACCTTC,CASSPQQGSYGYTF
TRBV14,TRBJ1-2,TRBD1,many,TGTGCCAGCAGCCAAACTACAGGGGACTATGGCTACACCTTC,CASSQTTGDYGYTF
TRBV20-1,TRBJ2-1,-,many,TGCAGTGCTATTAGGGGAGTTGGTCGTGAGCAGTTCTTC,CSAIRGVGREQFF
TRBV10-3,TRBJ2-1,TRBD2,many,TGTGCCATCAGTGAGCCCGAGCGGGGGGGGTACAATGAGCAGTTCTTC,CAISEPERGGYNEQFF
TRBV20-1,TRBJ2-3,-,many,TGCAGTGCTCGCGCAACCGGGACACACTATACGCAGTATTTT,CSARATGTHYTQYF
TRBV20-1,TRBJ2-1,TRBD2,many,TGCAGTGCTCTTAAACTAGCGGGGGGGCGGGACAATGAGCAGTTCTTC,CSALKLAGGRDNEQFF
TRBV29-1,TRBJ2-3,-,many,TGCAGCCTTAGGGGGGTGAGGGATACGCAGTATTTT,CSLRGVRDTQYF
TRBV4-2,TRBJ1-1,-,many,TGTGCCAGCAGCCATCGGGACACTGAAGCTTTCTTT,CASSHRDTEAFF